The rows below give T cell receptor beta chains drawn from one sample of a study of Ad26.COV2.S vaccination and SARS-CoV-2 variants. Profiling relied on immunoSEQ multiplex PCR, and the TCRdb table lists in-frame clones only, not all of them. The sample lists around 400,000 clones, about 93% occurring once. The material was peripheral blood, obtained in a trial of Ad26.COV2.S vaccine versus placebo. The receptors shown here come from a person aged 18 to 65 who received the Ad26.COV2.S COVID-19 vaccine or a placebo. Both conserved end residues are part of each CDR3. The D gene is left open where the match is weak. The size field is filled for only some rows; it gives once, few, many or a size class.

j_call,v_call,clone_size,d_call,cdr3_aa,cdr3_nt
TRBJ2-7,TRBV28,NA,TRBD1,CASSKGQGAYEQYF,TGTGCCAGCAGTAAGGGACAGGGGGCCTACGAGCAGTACTTC
TRBJ2-5,TRBV6-2/TRBV6-3,NA,NA,CASSYLTGETQYF,TGTGCCAGCAGTTACTTAACGGGGGAGACCCAGTACTTC
TRBJ1-2,TRBV7-9,NA,TRBD1,CASSYGQGEGYTF,TGTGCCAGCAGCTATGGACAGGGAGAAGGCTACACCTTC
TRBJ1-5,TRBV15,NA,NA,CATSTSLSGMNQPQHF,TGTGCCACCAGCACTAGTTTATCGGGGATGAATCAGCCCCAGCATTTT
TRBJ2-5,TRBV7-2,NA,TRBD1,CASSLPRGHDSQETQYF,TGTGCCAGCAGCTTACCGAGGGGGCACGATTCCCAAGAGACCCAGTACTTC
TRBJ1-5,TRBV18,NA,NA,CASSPFDEQPQHF,TGTGCCAGCTCACCGTTTGATGAGCAGCCCCAGCATTTT
TRBJ2-7,TRBV3-1/TRBV3-2,NA,NA,CASSQAWEQYF,TGTGCCAGCAGCCAAGCTTGGGAGCAGTACTTC
TRBJ2-7,TRBV6-1,NA,TRBD1,CASSETVFGTGSSYEQYF,TGTGCCAGCAGTGAAACGGTATTTGGGACAGGGAGCTCCTACGAGCAGTACTTC
TRBJ1-5,TRBV6-1,once,TRBD1,CASSVITGGQGQPQHF,TGTGCCAGCAGTGTAATTACAGGGGGCCAAGGTCAGCCCCAGCATTTT
TRBJ2-5,TRBV5-6,NA,NA,CASSSRQSMLGETQYF,TGTGCCAGCAGCTCGAGACAGAGTATGCTTGGGGAGACCCAGTACTTC
TRBJ2-7,TRBV9,NA,NA,CASSVVGSSYEQYF,TGTGCCAGCAGCGTAGTGGGCAGCTCCTACGAGCAGTACTTC
TRBJ2-5,TRBV27,NA,TRBD2,CASRFLGTSGSGTQYF,TGTGCCAGCAGGTTCCTTGGGACTAGCGGGAGCGGGACCCAGTACTTC
TRBJ2-1,TRBV7-9,NA,TRBD2,CASSDGTSGITGKFF,TGTGCCAGCAGCGATGGGACTAGCGGAATCACGGGAAAGTTCTTC
TRBJ2-2,TRBV6-2/TRBV6-3,NA,NA,CASSLLPGQNTGELFF,TGTGCCAGCAGCCTACTCCCGGGACAGAACACCGGGGAGCTGTTTTTT
TRBJ2-5,TRBV2,NA,TRBD2,CASSPGLAGQETQYF,TGTGCCAGCAGTCCTGGACTAGCGGGACAAGAGACCCAGTACTTC
TRBJ2-2,TRBV2,NA,NA,CASSEQGFPGELFF,TGTGCCAGCAGCGAACAGGGTTTTCCCGGGGAGCTGTTTTTT
TRBJ2-6,TRBV30,NA,TRBD2,CAWGGLAGSAGANVLTF,TGTGCCTGGGGCGGACTAGCGGGAAGTGCTGGGGCCAACGTCCTGACTTTC
TRBJ2-5,TRBV9,NA,NA,CASSVNLAGETQYF,TGTGCCAGCAGCGTAAACCTAGCAGGGGAGACCCAGTACTTC
TRBJ2-1,TRBV5-1,NA,TRBD1,CASSSFWSGGVNRDEQFF,TGCGCCAGCAGCTCCTTTTGGTCAGGGGGCGTGAATCGGGATGAGCAGTTCTTC
TRBJ2-3,TRBV9,once,TRBD2,CASSVEREGGDTQYF,TGTGCCAGCAGCGTAGAGCGGGAGGGAGGAGATACGCAGTATTTT
TRBJ2-4,TRBV5-1,NA,TRBD1,CASSFRQGRAKNIQYF,TGCGCCAGCAGCTTCAGACAGGGGCGGGCCAAAAACATTCAGTACTTC
TRBJ2-7,TRBV6-2/TRBV6-3,NA,TRBD2,CASSSETSGLYEQYF,TGTGCCAGCAGTTCCGAGACTAGCGGGCTCTACGAGCAGTACTTC
TRBJ2-3,TRBV7-2,NA,NA,CASSGAGTDTQYF,TGTGCCAGCAGCGGGGCGGGGACAGATACGCAGTATTTT
TRBJ1-6,TRBV5-4,NA,NA,CASSLSLPGSPLHF,TGTGCCAGCAGCCTGTCCCTTCCTGGGTCACCCCTCCACTTT
TRBJ1-5,TRBV27,NA,NA,CASQGWGPNQPQHF,TGTGCCAGCCAGGGGTGGGGACCCAATCAGCCCCAGCATTTT
TRBJ2-7,TRBV18,NA,NA,CASSPPGRGLYEQYF,TGTGCCAGCTCACCACCCGGCAGGGGCCTCTACGAGCAGTACTTC
TRBJ2-1,TRBV6-6,NA,TRBD1,CAARTGDSNEQFF,TGTGCCGCAAGGACAGGGGACTCCAATGAGCAGTTCTTC
TRBJ1-3,TRBV9,NA,NA,CASSSRGLGRNTIYF,TGTGCCAGCAGCTCCCGGGGCCTCGGAAGAAACACCATATATTTT
TRBJ2-3,TRBV18,NA,NA,CASSPILDTQYF,TGTGCCAGCTCACCAATTTTAGATACGCAGTATTTT
TRBJ1-4,TRBV4-1,NA,NA,CASSPRGPGEKLFF,TGCGCCAGCAGCCCTCGGGGGCCGGGGGAAAAACTGTTTTTT
TRBJ2-2,TRBV30,NA,NA,CAWSGYTGELFF,TGTGCCTGGAGTGGGTACACCGGGGAGCTGTTTTTT
TRBJ1-1,TRBV7-2,NA,NA,CASTGRTEAFF,TGTGCCAGCACCGGACGCACTGAAGCTTTCTTT
TRBJ1-5,TRBV27,once,NA,CASSFGGNLNQPQHF,TGTGCCAGCAGTTTCGGGGGAAACCTCAATCAGCCCCAGCATTTT
TRBJ2-5,TRBV24-1,NA,NA,CATSDPLDRGIQETQYF,TGTGCCACCAGTGACCCCCTCGACCGAGGGATTCAAGAGACCCAGTACTTC
TRBJ1-1,TRBV18,NA,NA,CASSDFRDALAFF,TGTGCCAGCTCAGACTTCCGGGACGCATTGGCTTTCTTT
TRBJ2-7,TRBV7-2,NA,TRBD2,CASSSYTSGRDEQYF,TGTGCCAGCAGCTCCTACACTAGCGGGAGGGACGAGCAGTACTTC
TRBJ1-5,TRBV28,few,NA,CASSFGVSNQPQHF,TGTGCCAGCAGTTTCGGGGTTAGCAATCAGCCCCAGCATTTT
TRBJ1-2,TRBV12-3/TRBV12-4,NA,TRBD1,CASRVQGAEGYTF,TGTGCCAGCAGAGTACAGGGGGCTGAAGGCTACACCTTC
TRBJ2-3,TRBV2,NA,TRBD2,CASGGLAGTDTQYF,TGTGCCAGCGGGGGACTAGCGGGAACAGATACGCAGTATTTT
TRBJ2-7,TRBV9,NA,NA,CASTRGPVTYEQYF,TGTGCCAGCACCCGAGGCCCGGTGACCTACGAGCAGTACTTC
TRBJ2-3,TRBV7-6,NA,NA,CASSSGLPTDTQYF,TGTGCCAGCAGCAGCGGACTCCCCACAGATACGCAGTATTTT
TRBJ2-1,TRBV20-1,NA,NA,CSASVSPDNEQFF,TGCAGTGCTAGTGTTAGCCCGGACAATGAGCAGTTCTTC
TRBJ2-2,TRBV10-2,NA,TRBD2,CASSLILQRELVTGELFF,TGCGCCAGCAGTCTAATTCTACAGCGGGAGCTCGTCACCGGGGAGCTGTTTTTT
TRBJ2-7,TRBV6-5,NA,NA,CASRGTGLAYEQYF,TGTGCCAGCAGGGGAACGGGGCTAGCTTACGAGCAGTACTTC
TRBJ1-2,TRBV7-9,NA,TRBD1,CASRPTGELGYTF,TGTGCCAGCAGGCCCACAGGGGAACTTGGCTACACCTTC